A few counts support the clone carrying this T cell receptor beta chain. Generated by immunoSEQ multiplex PCR, the TCRdb table keeps only in-frame clones and is missing some. The table records a few hundred thousand clones, approximately 88% of them present only once. The data stem from a study of blood T cell repertoires in COVID-19. About the research overall: PBMCs, B-cell-depleted T cells, or T cells provided the cDNA or gDNA that made up the material.

Participants came from roughly 25 US areas, aged roughly 18 to 89 years. Participants had their cohort set by participant-reported clinical history. Trimming took off 8 bases at V and 8 bases at J, with 19 bases between the two ends. Germline CDR1 is MDHEN and CDR2 is SYDVKM. The CDR3 extends over 14 amino acids. The sequencing sample was made of PBMCs or T cells enriched from blood (not recorded which). V usage is TRBV28 and J usage is TRBJ1-5; D is uncertain. This TCR came from a woman aged 18-29 years who had recovered from COVID-19. Here the CDR3 DNA reads TGTGCCAGCGTAAGCCCAGTTTGGGAGGAGCCCCAGCATTTT. Its translation is CASVSPVWEEPQHF.